These 29 T cell receptor beta chains were all obtained from the same sample, sequenced in a study of blood T cell repertoires in COVID-19 (dated by TCRdb to the early 2020s). Preparation of the library involved the immunoSEQ multiplex PCR assay. TCRdb carries this immuneACCESS record with in-frame sequences only. Its versions omit some clonotypes, under half of them owing to an unresolved V gene in the studies checked, with the rest unexplained. The sample includes about 230,000 clones, with approximately 88% observed a single time. The ten largest clones capture roughly 2.5% of the sample. The sequencing sample was made of PBMCs or T cells enriched from blood (not recorded which). The receptors were gathered from a woman aged 40 to 49 with acute COVID-19.

J is TRBJ1-3 and V is TRBV5-1; tentatively, D is TRBD1 (6 bases). The CDR3 totals 16 residues. Germline assignment: CDR1 SGHRS and CDR2 YFSETQ. V lost 0 bases and J 0 bases, leaving 10 bases between the germline ends. The CDR3 DNA follows: TGCGCCAGCAGCTTGGGACAGGCTAGCTCTGGAAACACCATATATTTT. It translates to CASSLGQASSGNTIYF.

The CDR3 DNA follows: TGTGCCATCAGTTTCAGTGCAGATACGCAGTATTTT. Its translation: CAISFSADTQYF. V and J are TRBV10-3 and TRBJ2-3; D not resolved. V lost 5 bases, J lost 4 bases, and 7 bases lay in between. The germline gives CDR1 ENHRY, CDR2 SYGVKD. There are 12 residues in the CDR3.

J is TRBJ2-7 and V is TRBV7-9; 8 bases are a match to TRBD2. The CDR3 has 17 amino acids. V shed 2 bases and J 3 bases; nucleotides not matched to a gene: 12. Germline CDR1 reads SEHNR; CDR2 reads FQNEAQ (reference sequence). In nucleotides, the CDR3 is TGTGCCAGCAGCTTAAAGGGCCGACTAGCGTCCTTCTACGAGCAGTACGTC. The encoded protein is CASSLKGRLASFYEQYV.

This clone has only one observation. The gene calls are TRBV11-2 and TRBJ1-1; D gene uncertain. V lost 2 bases and J 2 bases, leaving 12 bases between the germline ends. The length of the CDR3 is 15 residues. The germline CDR1 and CDR2 sequences are SGHAT and FQNNGV. The chain's CDR3 is CASSLLRNANTEAFF. The CDR3 DNA reads as TGTGCCAGCAGCTTATTGAGGAATGCTAACACTGAAGCTTTCTTT.

This clone was picked up a small number of times. This chain links TRBV18 with TRBJ1-1; D may be TRBD1 (6 bases). This CDR3 region has 17 residues. V was clipped by 4 bases and J by 1 base, with 19 bases between them. CDR1 is KGHSH and CDR2 is LQKENI in the germline V gene. DNA of the CDR3: TGTGCCAGCTCACTTAGGGCAGGGGTCGCAGCGAACACTGAAGCTTTCTTT. Its protein is CASSLRAGVAANTEAFF.

The chain recombines TRBV11-3 with TRBJ2-1; 7 nucleotides align to TRBD1. This CDR3 has 14 residues. The V and J ends lost 3 bases and 3 bases, in that order; junction bases with no gene match: 2. Germline lookup yields CDR1 SGHNT and CDR2 YENEEA. The CDR3 DNA follows: TGTGCCAGCAGCTTGGGACAGCTCTACAATGAGCAGTTCTTC. Its protein product is CASSLGQLYNEQFF. The full variable domain, rest sourced from reference TRBV11-3 and TRBJ2-1, is EAGVVQSPRYKIIEKKQPVAFWCNPISGHNTLYWYLQNLGQGPELLIRYENEEAVDDSQLPKDRFSAERLKGVDSTLKIQPAELGDSAVYLCASSLGQLYNEQFFGPGTRLTVL.

The V call is TRBV11-2, the J call TRBJ1-4; D ambiguous. Trimming stripped 2 bases from V and 6 bases from J, with 10 bases between. This CDR3 region has 14 residues. Per germline, CDR1 SGHAT and CDR2 FQNNGV. In nucleotides, the CDR3 is TGTGCCAGCAGCTTACCCGGGAGATATGAAAAACTGTTTTTT. This sequence encodes CASSLPGRYEKLFF.

The rearrangement joins TRBV7-2 to TRBJ1-6; D gene ambiguous. Germline V gene sequence: CDR1 SGHTA, CDR2 FQGNSA. V dropped 0 bases and J dropped 8 bases, with 11 bases sitting between them. This CDR3 is 15 amino acids long. Here the CDR3 DNA reads TGTGCCAGCAGCTTAGCCGGCACCGGAGATTCACCCCTCCACTTT. Translation: CASSLAGTGDSPLHF.

The V call is TRBV6-5, the J call TRBJ1-3; TRBD1 matches at 8 bases. Germline CDR1 and CDR2: MNHEY and SVGAGI. The CDR3 extends over 13 amino acids. V lost 9 bases and J lost 4; bases outside the gene matches: 5. CDR3 nucleotide sequence: TGTGCCAGTTCGACAGGGGACGGAAACACCATATATTTT. As protein: CASSTGDGNTIYF.

In this sample, this clone turned up once. This sequence joins TRBV30 and TRBJ2-3, with D unclear. Germline loops: CDR1 GTSNPN, CDR2 SVGIG (reference sequence). The ends were cut back, 0 bases at V and 5 bases at J, with 6 bases in the middle. This CDR3 is 12 amino acids long. In DNA form, the CDR3 reads TGTGCCTGGAGTGTAACCGGAGATACGCAGTATTTT. It translates to CAWSVTGDTQYF.

V usage is TRBV6-5 and J usage is TRBJ1-2; 8 bases align to TRBD1. Per germline, CDR1 MNHEY and CDR2 SVGAGI. The CDR3 has 14 amino acids. Losses at the gene ends were 3 bases for V and 8 bases for J; bases not matched to a gene: 8. CDR3 residues: CASSYSDRGLGYTF. The CDR3 nucleotides are TGTGCCAGCAGTTATAGCGACAGGGGATTGGGCTACACCTTC.

This rearrangement joins TRBV7-2 to TRBJ2-7; a possible D gene is TRBD1 (5 bases). V was shortened by 1 base and J by 5 bases, with 9 bases between the two germline ends. Per the germline V gene, CDR1 is SGHTA and CDR2 is FQGNSA. This CDR3 has 13 amino acids. In nucleotides, the CDR3 is TGTGCCAGCAGCTTAGAGATGGGGCACGAGCAGTACTTC. Protein: CASSLEMGHEQYF.

In this sample, this clone turned up once. This sequence joins TRBV11-3 and TRBJ2-2; 8 bases line up with TRBD1. The CDR3 consists of 17 residues. Germline V gene data show CDR1 as SGHNT and CDR2 as YENEEA. The junction had 10 bases not matched to a gene; V was cut back by 4 bases and J by 3 bases. DNA of the CDR3: TGTGCCAGCAGCTCATTTCAGGGGGCAGGACACACCGGGGAGCTGTTTTTT. This codes for CASSSFQGAGHTGELFF.

The rearrangement joins TRBV7-2 to TRBJ2-5; possibly TRBD1 for D (7 bases). The CDR3 totals 16 residues. V was cut by 1 base and J by 1 base, with 13 bases left in between. Germline V gene lookup returns CDR1 SGHTA and CDR2 FQGNSA. CDR3 nucleotide sequence: TGTGCCAGCAGCTTAGACTCAGGGGGGCCCCAAGAGACCCAGTACTTC. It encodes CASSLDSGGPQETQYF. The full variable domain, its missing parts supplied by reference TRBV7-2 and TRBJ2-5, is GAGVSQSPSNKVTEKGKDVELRCDPISGHTALYWYRQSLGQGLEFLIYFQGNSAPDKSGLPSDRFSAERTGGSVSTLTIQRTQQEDSAVYLCASSLDSGGPQETQYFGPGTRLLVL.

V gene TRBV7-2 combines with J gene TRBJ1-5; D is possibly TRBD1 (6 bases). V was pared by 5 bases and J by 5 bases, with 16 bases between. Per the germline V gene, CDR1 is SGHTA and CDR2 is FQGNSA. This CDR3 region has 15 residues. The CDR3 protein is CASSPQPGVDQPQHF. CDR3 nucleotide sequence: TGTGCCAGCAGCCCCCAACCAGGGGTGGATCAGCCCCAGCATTTT.

CDR3 coding DNA: TGCGCCAGCACGCCTTGGCAGGACAGTACCTACGAGCAGTACTTC. This gives the protein CASTPWQDSTYEQYF. The V gene is TRBV23-1, the J gene TRBJ2-7; D may be TRBD1 (6 bases). TRBV23-1 is an ORF, and what it does is uncertain. The CDR3 contains 15 residues. Trimming left V 7 bases short and J 2 bases short, with 18 bases between.

This chain links TRBV11-2 with TRBJ2-3; TRBD1 matches at 10 bases. Germline V gene sequence: CDR1 SGHAT, CDR2 FQNNGV. V lost 0 bases, J lost 5 bases, and 8 bases stayed unmatched. The CDR3 totals 17 residues. The CDR3 here is CASSLDGRQGARDTQYF. The CDR3 DNA reads TGTGCCAGCAGCTTAGATGGGAGACAGGGGGCTCGAGATACGCAGTATTTT. Using reference TRBV11-2 and TRBJ2-3 for the parts outside the CDR3, the full variable domain is EAGVAQSPRYKIIEKRQSVAFWCNPISGHATLYWYQQILGQGPKLLIQFQNNGVVDDSQLPKDRFSAERLKGVDSTLKIQPAKLEDSAVYLCASSLDGRQGARDTQYFGPGTRLTVL.

This clone has just a few counts. The chain couples TRBV5-1 to TRBJ2-1, with TRBD2 identical over 8 bases. This CDR3 spans 15 amino acids. The germline CDR1 and CDR2 sequences are SGHRS and YFSETQ. The V segment lost 0 bases and the J segment 8 bases; nucleotides outside the gene matches: 7. The CDR3 DNA sequence: TGCGCCAGCAGCTTGGGGGCGAGCGGGAGCCATGAGCAGTTCTTC. Encoded protein: CASSLGASGSHEQFF.

The sample holds one count of this clone. This rearrangement joins TRBV4-3 to TRBJ1-6; D not resolved. CDR1 and CDR2 from the germline V gene are LGHNA and YSLEER. The CDR3 runs to 13 residues. Trimming took off 0 bases at V and 5 bases at J, with 2 bases between the two ends. CDR3 amino acids: CASSQDDNSPLHF. The CDR3 DNA is TGCGCCAGCAGCCAAGACGATAATTCACCCCTCCACTTT.

The table lists this clone with a few counts. The gene calls are TRBV30 and TRBJ1-2; the match to TRBD1 covers 7 bases. The CDR3 has 12 residues. V was clipped by 2 bases and J by 4 bases; unmatched bases: 1. Germline-derived CDR1 and CDR2 are GTSNPN and SVGIG (reference sequence). In DNA, the CDR3 is TGTGCCTGGAGTACAGGGGCCTATGGCTACACCTTC. This encodes CAWSTGAYGYTF.

The gene calls are TRBV29-1 and TRBJ1-2; 7 bases are shared with TRBD1. The V gene's germline CDR1 is SQVTM and CDR2 ANQGSEA. Trimming cost V 3 bases and J 7 bases; bases outside gene matches: 5. The CDR3 extends over 12 amino acids. CDR3 amino acids: CSVDAGGGGYTF. CDR3 DNA sequence: TGCAGCGTTGATGCAGGGGGTGGTGGCTACACCTTC.

This clone was detected only once. V gene TRBV5-4 combines with J gene TRBJ1-6, with TRBD1 identical over 7 bases. The germline V gene has CDR1 SGHNT and CDR2 YYREEE (reference sequence). The V gene end was trimmed by 9 bases and the J gene end by 0 bases; junction bases not matched to a gene: 12. The CDR3 is made up of 17 amino acids. DNA of the CDR3: TGTGCCACCACACAGGGGACCCTTAGCTCCTATAATTCACCCCTCCACTTT. Protein: CATTQGTLSSYNSPLHF.

This chain joins TRBV14 and TRBJ2-3; 9 positions match TRBD2. There are 18 residues in the CDR3. V lost 1 base to trimming and J lost 2 bases; unmatched junction nucleotides: 10. Per the germline V gene, CDR1 is SGHDN and CDR2 is FVKESK. The CDR3 is CASSQALSGRPDTDTQYF. The CDR3 DNA reads as TGTGCCAGCAGCCAAGCTTTGAGCGGGAGGCCCGACACAGATACGCAGTATTTT.

The chain employs TRBV6-5 and TRBJ1-4; D call uncertain. The CDR3 has 13 residues. Per the germline V gene, CDR1 is MNHEY and CDR2 is SVGAGI. V lost 6 bases to trimming and J lost 4 bases, with 9 bases between them. In DNA, the CDR3 is TGTGCCAGCAGGTTCGGGGATAATGAAAAACTGTTTTTT. Amino acid sequence: CASRFGDNEKLFF.

The chain couples TRBV25-1 to TRBJ1-5; D is possibly TRBD1 (5 bases). CDR1 and CDR2 (germline): MGHDK, SYGVNS. Trimming took 3 bases from V and 5 from J, leaving 11 bases between them. The CDR3 is 14 residues long. The CDR3 loop is CASSESQVYQPQHF. For the CDR3, the DNA is TGTGCCAGCAGTGAGTCACAGGTTTATCAGCCCCAGCATTTT.

V and J are TRBV2 and TRBJ2-1, with 7 bases lining up with TRBD2. The V gene end was trimmed by 8 bases and the J gene end by 7 bases; junction bases not matched to a gene: 11. Germline V gene lookup returns CDR1 SNHLY and CDR2 FYNNEI. This CDR3 spans 14 amino acids. The CDR3 region has the DNA TGTGCCAGCTTACTAGCGCCCACCTTGAATGAGCAGTTCTTC. Protein product: CASLLAPTLNEQFF.

V gene TRBV6-2 or TRBV6-3 combines with J gene TRBJ2-2; 7 nucleotides align to TRBD1. Germline V gene sequence: CDR1 MNHEY, CDR2 SVGEGT. Trimming removed 0 bases from V and 1 base from J; junction bases left unmatched: 5. This CDR3 contains 17 residues. CDR3 protein: CASSYSSGGQNTGELFF. In DNA, the CDR3 is TGTGCCAGCAGTTACTCGTCAGGGGGTCAGAACACCGGGGAGCTGTTTTTT.

The gene calls are TRBV10-3 and TRBJ2-5; 10 bases fit TRBD1. In germline, CDR1 is ENHRY, CDR2 SYGVKD. J lost 4 bases, V lost 6 bases, and 8 bases had no gene match. The length of the CDR3 is 15 residues. CDR3 DNA sequence: TGTGCCATCAGCCCAGGGACAGGGGTCCCAGAGACCCAGTACTTC. This gives the protein CAISPGTGVPETQYF.

This clone was found a few times. The chain joins TRBV10-2 to TRBJ2-6, with 8 bases matching TRBD2. CDR3 length: 16 amino acids. The V segment lost 7 bases and the J segment 2 bases; nucleotides outside the gene matches: 7. The germline gives CDR1 WSHSY, CDR2 SAAADI. CDR3 loop: CASTPTGGAGANVLTF. DNA of the CDR3: TGCGCCAGCACCCCGACGGGGGGGGCTGGGGCCAACGTCCTGACTTTC.